What follows are 5 T cell receptor beta chains derived from one specimen sequenced in a study of T-cell reconstitution after alpha-beta-depleted transplantation in children. During its preparation, the TCRbeta library received unique molecular identifiers. Via MiXCR, TCRdb re-called the PCR reads, giving one row per CDR3 protein. Among approximately 630,000 distinct CDR3 sequences listed, less than 15% were seen once. The sequences come from PBMCs, collected before TCRalphabeta/CD19-depleted stem cell transplant. These receptors originate from a girl aged 2 to 9 with congenital amegakaryocytic thrombocytopenia, due to receive a stem cell transplant.

The sample holds a few counts of this clonotype. V and J are TRBV5-1 and TRBJ2-7, with D tentatively TRBD2 (7 bases). The CDR3 is 16 amino acids. V dropped 5 bases and J dropped 4 bases, with 22 bases sitting between them. Germline loops: CDR1 SGHRS, CDR2 YFSETQ. The CDR3 loop reads CASSSTAGQKLYEQYF. The CDR3 nucleotides are TGCGCCAGCAGTAGTACAGCGGGACAAAAACTTTACGAGCAGTACTTC. The complete variable domain, with remaining parts taken from reference TRBV5-1 and TRBJ2-7, reads KAGVTQTPRYLIKTRGQQVTLSCSPISGHRSVSWYQQTPGQGLQFLFEYFSETQRNKGNFPGRFSGRQFSNSRSEMNVSTLELGDSALYLCASSSTAGQKLYEQYFGPGTRLTVT.

This clonotype was found many times. The CDR3 protein is CSVVPGYTEAFF. The CDR3, as DNA: TGCAGCGTTGTTCCGGGGTACACTGAAGCTTTCTTT. The J gene is TRBJ1-1, the V gene TRBV29-1; D gene unclear. Germline V CDR1 and CDR2: SQVTM, ANQGSEA. Trimming shortened V by 4 bases and J by 3 bases, and 9 bases separated the two germline ends. CDR3 length: 12 amino acids.

This sequence joins TRBV7-2 and TRBJ2-2; 10 nucleotides align to TRBD2. J lost 4 bases, V lost 2 bases, and 7 bases had no gene match. The CDR3 is 17 residues long. From germline, CDR1 is SGHTA and CDR2 FQGNSA. The CDR3: CASSLSGRAVGTGELFF. CDR3 nucleotide sequence: TGTGCCAGCAGCTTAAGCGGGAGGGCCGTGGGCACCGGGGAGCTGTTTTTT.

In this sample, this clonotype turned up many times. The J gene is TRBJ1-1, the V gene TRBV5-1; tentatively, D is TRBD1 (5 bases). Trimming removed 5 bases from V and 3 bases from J, with 11 bases in between. The CDR3 consists of 13 residues. Per germline, CDR1 SGHRS and CDR2 YFSETQ. Here the CDR3 reads CASRVTVDTEAFF. The CDR3, as DNA: TGCGCCAGCAGGGTGACAGTCGACACTGAAGCTTTCTTT.

V and J are TRBV10-3 and TRBJ2-3; 13 bases line up with TRBD2. The ends lost 5 bases at V and 2 bases at J; junction bases unmatched: 7. The CDR3 length is 17 residues. Germline-derived CDR1 and CDR2 are ENHRY and SYGVKD. CDR3 amino acids: CAISSGLAGDHTDTQYF. As DNA, the CDR3 is TGTGCCATCAGTTCCGGACTAGCGGGAGACCACACAGATACGCAGTATTTT.